This T cell receptor beta chain was recorded in a study of blood T cell repertoires in COVID-19 (dated by TCRdb to about 2020). Turning to the overall study: The collaborator samples originated in the United States, Italy and Spain and spanned the acute and convalescent phases of COVID-19. The material from the prospective study consisted of cDNA or gDNA derived from T cells, B-cell-depleted T cells, or PBMCs. Subjects who had been exposed to COVID-19, were actively infected with it, or had recovered from it provided the deeply sampled blood TCRbeta repertoires that made up the dataset. The repertoires were released in a freely available public database meant as a resource for research on the immune response to SARS-CoV-2. Samples were obtained from the ongoing ImmuneRACE study (first 160 participants) and from about 1,300 subjects provided by 6 global collaborators. A de-identified subject ID, COVID-19 status, age in years and sex were almost always included in the sample metadata. HLA class I and class II types, where available, came from metadata supplied by the sample provider rather than from assay-based typing.

General study outcomes and caveats: Clinical and demographic metadata were provided uncurated, with the amount varying by source and participant.

Note on this clone: Its antigen has not been determined. No much larger clone exists at a distance of one base, and base qualities are not known.

The CDR3 starts with the cysteine, ends with the phenylalanine, and has 13 residues. The CDR3 DNA has 39 bases and is translated from base 1. According to the germline V gene, CDR1 reads KGHDR and CDR2 reads SFDVKD. V is shortened by 5 bases, J by 4 bases, and the region joining them spans 8 bases. The immunoSEQ Assay, a bias-controlled multiplex PCR, was used to amplify TCRbeta CDR3 regions from genomic DNA. The authors processed their data as follows. Nucleated cell counts per sample were estimated from amplification of reference gene primers within the assay. To quantify the absolute abundance of each unique TCRbeta CDR3 rearrangement, sequence reads were collapsed and filtered. Productive Simpson clonality was computed per sample as the square root of Simpson's diversity index over productive rearrangements. The clones in this table, taken by TCRdb from immuneACCESS, are in-frame only. Not every clone is retained; where verified, under half of the shortfall comes from an unresolved V gene, and the cause of the rest is unknown. V and J calls and clone size are copied from that table; D and trimming were computed from the DNA. This sample holds about 330,000 clones; approximately 85% were observed only once. Together, the top ten hold about 7% of the sample.

Whole blood was collected in K2EDTA tubes by collaborating institutions according to the institutions' own protocols. For TCRbeta analysis, collaborator samples were shipped as frozen whole blood, as isolated PBMCs, or as DNA extracted from either sample type. This receptor chain uses TRBV24-1 and TRBJ1-5; there is no confident call for the D gene. The source is a human donor in a cohort sampled during active COVID-19. Sequenced input: peripheral blood. CDR3 loop: CATSASGNQPQHF. The DNA sequence is TGTGCCACCAGTGCCTCGGGAAATCAGCCCCAGCATTTT.